A selection of T cell receptor beta chains follows, all from one sample in a study of blood T cell repertoires in COVID-19. Some clones are missing from TCRdb's copy, which holds only in-frame ones; the method was immunoSEQ multiplex PCR. The sample lists under 130,000 clones, under 80% occurring once. The sequencing input was peripheral blood. The origin of the receptors is a man in his 70s with active or convalescent COVID-19. Both conserved end residues are part of each CDR3. The D gene is left open where the match is weak. The listing skips clone size in some rows; elsewhere it reads once, few, many or a size class.

TRBD1,TRBV29-1,TRBJ2-6,.,CSVVLDREASGANVLTF,TGCAGCGTTGTATTGGACAGGGAAGCCTCTGGGGCCAACGTCCTGACTTTC
.,TRBV15,TRBJ2-5,.,CATSRGGGTQYF,TGTGCCACCAGCAGAGGGGGCGGGACCCAGTACTTC
.,TRBV12-3/TRBV12-4,TRBJ2-1,.,CASSLSQGEQFF,TGTGCCAGCAGTTTATCGCAGGGTGAGCAGTTCTTC
.,TRBV11-2,TRBJ2-3,.,CASSLDQGSTDTQYF,TGTGCCAGCAGCTTAGACCAGGGTAGCACAGATACGCAGTATTTT
TRBD2,TRBV6-6,TRBJ2-2,.,CASLVAGTPTGELFF,TGTGCCAGCCTGGTAGCGGGGACCCCCACCGGGGAGCTGTTTTTT
TRBD2,TRBV28,TRBJ2-7,.,CASSSWTSGRGEQYF,TGTGCCAGCAGTTCATGGACTAGCGGGAGAGGGGAGCAGTACTTC
.,TRBV5-1,TRBJ2-7,.,CASSLGINRGSDEQYF,TGCGCCAGCAGCTTGGGAATTAATCGGGGTTCGGACGAGCAGTACTTC
.,TRBV5-8,TRBJ2-2,many,CASSLTTTGYTGELFF,TGTGCCAGCAGCTTGACGACGACAGGCTACACCGGGGAGCTGTTTTTT
.,TRBV23-1,TRBJ2-2,.,CASSRGGRRTGELFF,TGCGCCAGCAGCCGCGGAGGCAGGAGAACCGGGGAGCTGTTTTTT
.,TRBV7-3,TRBJ2-3,few,CASSPSGRGDTQYF,TGTGCCAGCAGCCCCTCCGGCAGGGGAGATACGCAGTATTTT
.,TRBV28,TRBJ2-7,.,CASSLFRSSYEQYF,TGTGCCAGCAGTTTATTCCGGTCCTCCTACGAGCAGTACTTC
.,TRBV28,TRBJ1-2,.,CASSLRAGGRNYGYTF,TGTGCCAGCAGTTTACGCGCAGGAGGGCGTAACTATGGCTACACCTTC
.,TRBV19,TRBJ2-3,.,CASRSPGETDGLDTQYF,TGTGCCAGTAGGTCTCCAGGGGAAACGGACGGGCTTGATACGCAGTATTTT
.,TRBV11-2,TRBJ1-2,.,CASSLGSGTVNYGYTF,TGTGCCAGCAGCTTAGGAAGCGGGACGGTTAACTATGGCTACACCTTC
TRBD2,TRBV7-2,TRBJ2-7,.,CASSLALGTSSYEQYF,TGTGCCAGCAGCTTAGCGCTGGGGACTAGCAGCTACGAGCAGTACTTC
TRBD1,TRBV28,TRBJ2-7,.,CASLRSGQGAGEQYF,TGTGCCAGCCTTCGTTCGGGACAGGGGGCGGGCGAGCAGTACTTC
.,TRBV4-1,TRBJ1-6,.,CASSQDILNSPLHF,TGCGCCAGCAGCCAAGACATACTTAATTCACCCCTCCACTTT
TRBD1,TRBV4-1,TRBJ1-4,.,CASSQKTGFIGATNEKLFF,TGCGCCAGCAGCCAAAAGACAGGGTTTATCGGTGCAACTAATGAAAAACTGTTTTTT
.,TRBV5-5,TRBJ2-2,few,CASSLEGSRVGELFF,TGTGCCAGCAGCTTGGAGGGGTCCCGGGTAGGGGAGCTGTTTTTT
TRBD1,TRBV5-1,TRBJ1-2,.,CASSLFGTGTGGYTF,TGCGCCAGCAGCTTGTTCGGGACAGGGACGGGCGGCTACACCTTC
.,TRBV2,TRBJ1-2,.,CASSESAGRSFF,TGTGCCAGCAGTGAATCCGCGGGCAGATCATTCTTC
.,TRBV6-1,TRBJ1-2,.,CASSDRSDSTYGYTF,TGTGCCAGCAGTGATAGGTCCGACTCAACCTATGGCTACACCTTC
TRBD2,TRBV11-3,TRBJ2-1,.,CASSLYGGAYNEQFF,TGTGCCAGCAGCTTATACGGGGGGGCGTACAATGAGCAGTTCTTC
.,TRBV28,TRBJ1-3,.,CASSLYSSGNTIYF,TGTGCCAGCAGTTTATACAGCTCTGGAAACACCATATATTTT
.,TRBV5-1,TRBJ1-2,.,CASSLGGRVAGYTF,TGCGCCAGCAGCTTGGGAGGTCGTGTTGCTGGCTACACCTTC
TRBD1,TRBV3-1/TRBV3-2,TRBJ1-1,.,CASSQGDRARAFF,TGTGCCAGCAGCCAAGGGGACAGGGCTAGAGCTTTCTTT
.,TRBV27,TRBJ2-7,.,CASSLGAGNRYEQYF,TGTGCCAGCAGTTTAGGGGCGGGGAATCGGTACGAGCAGTACTTC
.,TRBV7-3,TRBJ2-1,.,CASSEGEGEQFF,TGTGCCAGCAGTGAAGGCGAGGGTGAGCAGTTCTTC
TRBD1,TRBV28,TRBJ1-3,.,CASKGDRGQSGNTIYF,TGTGCCAGCAAGGGGGACAGGGGACAATCTGGAAACACCATATATTTT
TRBD2,TRBV29-1,TRBJ2-1,.,CSGIRLAGGHNEQFF,TGCAGCGGAATTCGACTAGCGGGAGGGCACAATGAGCAGTTCTTC
.,TRBV6-1,TRBJ1-5,once,CASSEPVQPQHF,TGTGCCAGCAGTGAACCGGTCCAGCCCCAGCATTTT
TRBD1,TRBV5-6,TRBJ1-6,.,CASSFRGREYNSPLHF,TGTGCCAGCAGCTTCAGGGGGCGGGAATATAATTCACCCCTCCACTTT
TRBD1,TRBV11-2,TRBJ2-2,.,CASSRDRGHGELFF,TGTGCCAGCAGCCGGGACAGGGGTCACGGGGAGCTGTTTTTT
TRBD1,TRBV10-1,TRBJ1-3,.,CASSPTGADGNTIYF,TGCGCCAGCAGTCCTACAGGGGCCGATGGAAACACCATATATTTT
TRBD1,TRBV7-9,TRBJ1-2,.,CASSPIQGETVAAYGYTF,TGTGCCAGCAGCCCAATCCAGGGGGAGACAGTAGCTGCCTATGGCTACACCTTC
.,TRBV5-1,TRBJ1-1,.,CASSLQGWTEAFF,TGCGCCAGCAGCTTGCAGGGGTGGACTGAAGCTTTCTTT
TRBD1,TRBV28,TRBJ1-4,few,CASSSGQPNEKLFF,TGTGCCAGCAGTTCGGGACAGCCGAATGAAAAACTGTTTTTT
.,TRBV7-9,TRBJ1-6,.,CASSLGQGPNSPLHF,TGTGCCAGCAGCTTAGGGCAGGGGCCCAATTCACCCCTCCACTTT
.,TRBV7-6,TRBJ1-1,.,CASSPTYPSGAFF,TGTGCCAGCAGCCCTACTTACCCTTCGGGAGCTTTCTTT
.,TRBV9,TRBJ1-5,.,CASSAEGFGNQPQHF,TGTGCCAGCAGCGCTGAGGGATTTGGCAATCAGCCCCAGCATTTT
.,TRBV7-9,TRBJ1-3,once,CASSLEQGVNTIYF,TGTGCCAGCAGCTTAGAACAGGGTGTAAACACCATATATTTT
TRBD2,TRBV19,TRBJ2-1,.,CASSIAPSGMYNEQFF,TGTGCCAGTAGTATAGCTCCTAGCGGGATGTACAATGAGCAGTTCTTC
.,TRBV5-4,TRBJ2-7,once,CAFSPTWERSSYEQYF,TGTGCCTTTTCCCCCACCTGGGAGCGGAGCTCCTACGAGCAGTACTTC
.,TRBV7-9,TRBJ1-1,.,CASSPRANTEAFF,TGTGCCAGCAGCCCCAGGGCCAACACTGAAGCTTTCTTT
TRBD1,TRBV24-1,TRBJ2-3,.,CATSGGQGDSTDTQYF,TGTGCCACCAGTGGGGGACAGGGGGATAGCACAGATACGCAGTATTTT
.,TRBV20-1,TRBJ2-1,.,CSATLRNEQFF,TGCAGTGCTACCCTGCGGAATGAGCAGTTCTTC
TRBD1,TRBV5-1,TRBJ2-5,.,CASSVGQGGETQYF,TGCGCCAGCAGCGTAGGACAGGGAGGAGAGACCCAGTACTTC
.,TRBV7-2,TRBJ1-4,.,CASSSSPTQEKLFF,TGTGCCAGCAGTTCCAGCCCCACACAGGAAAAACTGTTTTTT